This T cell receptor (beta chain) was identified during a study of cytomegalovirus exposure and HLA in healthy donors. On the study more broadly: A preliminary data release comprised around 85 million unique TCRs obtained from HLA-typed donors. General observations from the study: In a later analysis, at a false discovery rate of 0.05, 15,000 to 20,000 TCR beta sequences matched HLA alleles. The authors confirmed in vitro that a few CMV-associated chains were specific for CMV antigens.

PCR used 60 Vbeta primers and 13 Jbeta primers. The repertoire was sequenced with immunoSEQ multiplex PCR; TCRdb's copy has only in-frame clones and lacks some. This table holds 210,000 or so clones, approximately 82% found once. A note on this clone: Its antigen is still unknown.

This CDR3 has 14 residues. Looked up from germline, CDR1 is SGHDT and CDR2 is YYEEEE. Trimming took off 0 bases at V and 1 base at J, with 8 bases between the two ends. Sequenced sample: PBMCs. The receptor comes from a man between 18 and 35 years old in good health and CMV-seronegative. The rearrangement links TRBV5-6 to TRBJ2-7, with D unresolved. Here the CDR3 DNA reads TGTGCCAGCAGCTTGGGACTGGAATCCTACGAGCAGTACTTC. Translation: CASSLGLESYEQYF.